This TCR beta chain is from a study of cytomegalovirus exposure and HLA in healthy donors. The CDR3 loop spans 15 amino acids. V dropped 2 bases and J dropped 4; count of bases not matched to a gene: 5. Germline values: CDR1 WNHNN, CDR2 SYGVQD (reference sequence). PCR employed 60 Vbeta and 13 Jbeta primers. TCRdb keeps only in-frame clones here, not all; method: immunoSEQ multiplex PCR. Of 150,000 to 170,000 clones listed, over 75% are singletons. Donors showed nominal health when sampled, although they likely had unrecorded immune exposures. A word on this clone: As yet, its antigen is unknown.

General study points: Later analysis identified 16,000 or so TCR beta sequences associated with HLA alleles, using a false discovery rate threshold of 0.05.

The rearrangement links TRBV10-1 to TRBJ2-5, with 9 bases that match TRBD2. This receptor was obtained from a middle-aged woman in good health and CMV-seropositive. The sample comprised PBMCs. CDR3 nucleotide sequence: TGCGCCAGCAGTGAGACCATAGCGGGAGCAGAGACCCAGTACTTC. Translated, it gives CASSETIAGAETQYF.